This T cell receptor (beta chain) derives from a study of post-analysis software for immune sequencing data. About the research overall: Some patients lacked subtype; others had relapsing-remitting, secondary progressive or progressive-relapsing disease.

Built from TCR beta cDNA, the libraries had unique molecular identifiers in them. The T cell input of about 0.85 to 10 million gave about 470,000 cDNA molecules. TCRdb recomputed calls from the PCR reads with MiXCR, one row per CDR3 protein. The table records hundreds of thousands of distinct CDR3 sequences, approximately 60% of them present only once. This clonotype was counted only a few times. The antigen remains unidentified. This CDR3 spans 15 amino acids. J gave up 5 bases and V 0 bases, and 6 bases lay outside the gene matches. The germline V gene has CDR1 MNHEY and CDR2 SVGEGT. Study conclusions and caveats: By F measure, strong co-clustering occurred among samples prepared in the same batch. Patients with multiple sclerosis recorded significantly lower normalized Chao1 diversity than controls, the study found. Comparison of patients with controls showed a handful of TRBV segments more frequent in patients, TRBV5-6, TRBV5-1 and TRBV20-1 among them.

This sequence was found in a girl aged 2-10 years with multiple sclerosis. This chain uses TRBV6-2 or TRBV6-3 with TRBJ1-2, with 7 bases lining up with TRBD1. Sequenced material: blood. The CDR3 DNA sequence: TGTGCCAGCAGTTACTCGGAGGGACAGAGTTATGGCTACACCTTC. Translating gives CASSYSEGQSYGYTF.